Below, 30 T cell receptor beta chains from the same sample are listed, as sequenced in a study of glioma-infiltrating T cells. TCR alpha and beta CDR3 regions were amplified from RNA using iRepertoire nested multiplex PCR. One entry per CDR3 protein, called by TCRdb with MiXCR from the multiplex PCR reads. The sample has about 130,000 distinct CDR3 sequences; around 25% are singletons. Specimen: glioma tissue, nonneoplastic brain tissue, or PBMCs (not recorded which). The receptors come from a human donor with low-grade glioma or glioblastoma, undergoing nonglioma brain surgery, or in good health (not recorded which).

This clonotype was seen repeatedly, ten times or more. The chain recombines TRBV6-1 with TRBJ2-5, with no clear D. Germline V gene lookup returns CDR1 MNHNS and CDR2 SASEGT. The CDR3 covers 15 residues. Trimming removed 5 bases from V and 1 base from J, with 14 bases in between. CDR3 nucleotide sequence: TGTGCCAGCAGTTCCGCCAAAGGCCCCCAAGAGACCCAGTACTTC. This gives the protein CASSSAKGPQETQYF.

Turning to this clonotype: A much larger clone lies one base from this, so it may be a read error. V usage is TRBV6-6 and J usage is TRBJ2-3; weak D call: TRBD2 (6 bases). From germline, CDR1 is MNHNY and CDR2 SVGAGI (reference sequence). The CDR3 consists of 16 residues. The chain's CDR3 is CASSYSSQGGTDTHYF. CDR3 nucleotides: TGTGCCAGCAGTTACTCGTCGCAGGGAGGCACAGATACGCATTATTTT.

In this sample, this clonotype turned up a few times. The gene calls are TRBV3-1 and TRBJ2-5; D uncertain. The CDR3 is made up of 12 amino acids. Germline V gene lookup returns CDR1 LGHDT and CDR2 YNNKEL (reference sequence). Trimming cost V 0 bases and J 6 bases, with 5 bases left between them. CDR3 sequence reads: CASSQDSKTQYF. The CDR3 bases are TGTGCCAGCAGCCAAGATTCAAAGACCCAGTACTTC.

Many counts were recorded for this clonotype. The chain carries TRBV6-1 and TRBJ2-4; 13 bases are shared with TRBD2. V shed 6 bases and J 0 bases; nucleotides not matched to a gene: 2. The CDR3 loop spans 16 amino acids. Germline values: CDR1 MNHNS, CDR2 SASEGT. The CDR3 region is CASSRLAGGAKNIQYF. CDR3 sequence (DNA): TGTGCCAGCAGCAGACTAGCGGGGGGAGCCAAAAACATTCAGTACTTC.

The table lists this clonotype with many counts. This chain uses TRBV2 with TRBJ1-1; TRBD1 aligns across 7 bases. Germline V gene lookup returns CDR1 SNHLY and CDR2 FYNNEI. This CDR3 contains 13 residues. The ends lost 10 bases at V and 3 bases at J; junction bases unmatched: 8. CDR3 protein: CATQVTGDTEAFF. CDR3 nucleotide sequence: TGTGCCACCCAGGTAACAGGGGACACTGAAGCTTTCTTT.

Sample share makes this clonotype medium-sized. V gene TRBV28 combines with J gene TRBJ1-1; D gene uncertain. The CDR3 contains 14 residues. CDR1 MDHEN and CDR2 SYDVKM come from the germline V gene. The V gene lost 6 bases and the J gene lost 3 bases, with 14 bases spanning the gap. Here the CDR3 reads CASRRSDPYTEAFF. As DNA, the CDR3 is TGTGCCAGCAGGCGGAGTGATCCCTACACTGAAGCTTTCTTT.

This clonotype showed up many times. The chain joins TRBV20-1 to TRBJ2-1; D unclear. The V gene's germline CDR1 is DFQATT and CDR2 SNEGSKA (reference sequence). CDR3 length equals 12 residues. V lost 3 bases and J lost 5, with 8 bases in between. For the CDR3, the DNA is TGCAGTGCTAGGGGCTACCACAATGAGCAGTTCTTC. It specifies CSARGYHNEQFF.

This clonotype was seen ten or more times. Relative to the germline gene, one junction end is altered; a read error may explain this. The V call is TRBV7-6, the J call TRBJ2-3; possibly TRBD1 for D (6 bases). From germline, CDR1 is SGHVS and CDR2 FNYEAQ. This CDR3 contains 14 residues. CDR3: CASSPNTGTDTQYF. CDR3 nucleotide sequence: TGTGCTAGCAGCCCTAACACAGGGACAGATACGCAGTATTTT.

The gene calls are TRBV20-1 and TRBJ1-2; D not resolved. The V gene lost 0 bases and the J gene lost 7 bases, with 12 bases spanning the gap. This CDR3 is 13 amino acids long. Germline CDR1 reads DFQATT; CDR2 reads SNEGSKA (reference sequence). The CDR3: CSARDTEGRGYTF. CDR3 sequence (DNA): TGCAGTGCTAGAGACACGGAGGGTCGTGGCTACACCTTC.

In this sample, this clonotype turned up many times. V usage is TRBV3-1 and J usage is TRBJ1-6; 7 nucleotides agree with TRBD1. Germline lookup yields CDR1 LGHDT and CDR2 YNNKEL (reference sequence). V was clipped by 4 bases and J by 6 bases; unmatched bases: 6. The CDR3 contains 15 residues. The CDR3 here is CASSPETGLNSPLHF. The CDR3 nucleotides read TGTGCCAGCAGCCCGGAGACAGGGCTTAATTCACCCCTCCACTTT.

The chain couples TRBV7-3 to TRBJ1-1; TRBD1 matches at 9 bases. Germline V gene data show CDR1 as SGHTA and CDR2 as FQGTGA. The CDR3 is made up of 13 amino acids. With 1 base clipped from V and 11 bases from J, the junction kept 5 bases outside the gene matches. CDR3 sequence: CASSLRDRDGAFF. CDR3 DNA sequence: TGTGCCAGCAGCTTAAGGGACAGGGACGGGGCTTTCTTT.

As for this clonotype: One end of the junction does not line up with germline, which may come from a read error. The chain recombines TRBV4-1 with TRBJ1-2, with 7 nucleotides matching TRBD1. This CDR3 is 13 amino acids long. Per germline, CDR1 MGHRA and CDR2 YSYEKL. This CDR3 is CASSQDRAGDSSF. The CDR3 DNA sequence: TGCGCCAGCAGCCAAGACCGAGCCGGGGACAGCTCCTTC.

This rearrangement joins TRBV2 to TRBJ2-3, with a possible D match to TRBD1 (5 bases). This CDR3 has 16 residues. Trimming removed 5 bases from V and 1 base from J, with 16 bases in between. The germline gives CDR1 SNHLY, CDR2 FYNNEI. As DNA, the CDR3 is TGTGCCAGCAGTCCAGGCACCATCAGGGGCACAGATACGCAGTATTTT. It is translated as CASSPGTIRGTDTQYF. The full variable domain, completed using reference TRBV2 and TRBJ2-3, is EPEVTQTPSHQVTQMGQEVILRCVPISNHLYFYWYRQILGQKVEFLVSFYNNEISEKSEIFDDQFSVERPDGSNFTLKIRSTKLEDSAMYFCASSPGTIRGTDTQYFGPGTRLTVL.

V usage is TRBV6-6 and J usage is TRBJ2-7, with D maybe TRBD1 (7 bases). The CDR3 covers 15 residues. The germline V gene encodes CDR1 MNHNY and CDR2 SVGAGI (reference sequence). Trimming pared 0 bases from V and 3 bases from J, leaving 12 bases between. This chain's CDR3 is CASSYSRQGGYEQYV. The CDR3 nucleotides are TGTGCCAGCAGTTACTCGCGGCAGGGGGGCTACGAGCAGTACGTC.

Notes on this clonotype: One end of the junction varies from germline; a read error may be responsible. This rearrangement joins TRBV27 to TRBJ2-6; D perhaps matches TRBD1 (5 bases). This CDR3 region has 15 residues. Germline V lookup: CDR1 MNHEY, CDR2 SMNVEV (reference sequence). In DNA, the CDR3 is TGTGCCAGCAGGCGAGAGCAGCCTGGGGCCAACATCCTGACTTTC. The encoded protein is CASRREQPGANILTF.

This clonotype is termed medium-sized. V usage is TRBV27 and J usage is TRBJ1-3; D not resolved. The CDR3 is 14 residues long. Germline loops: CDR1 MNHEY, CDR2 SMNVEV (reference sequence). Trimming left V 4 bases short and J 4 bases short, with 11 bases between. CDR3 nucleotides: TGTGCCAGCAGTTCCCCTCCGACAGGAAACACCATATATTTT. Translated, it gives CASSSPPTGNTIYF.

The DNA of the CDR3 is TGTGCCAGCAGCTTTCCGGGGGGAGCTGAAGCTTTCTTT. This gives the protein CASSFPGGAEAFF. The J gene is TRBJ1-1, the V gene TRBV7-9, with D tentatively TRBD1 (5 bases). V was shortened by 3 bases and J by 6 bases, with 11 bases between the two germline ends. Germline CDR1 and CDR2: SEHNR and FQNEAQ (reference sequence). The CDR3 loop spans 13 amino acids.

This clonotype was recorded at least ten times. V gene TRBV28 combines with J gene TRBJ2-1; tentatively, D is TRBD1 (6 bases). Trimming took 4 bases from V and 4 from J, leaving 11 bases between them. The CDR3 contains 14 residues. Looked up from germline, CDR1 is MDHEN and CDR2 is SYDVKM. The CDR3 is CASSSGALYNEQFF. The CDR3 coding sequence is TGTGCCAGCAGTTCAGGGGCCTTATACAATGAGCAGTTCTTC.

This clonotype was counted many times. The chain has TRBV4-1 and TRBJ1-1, with D possibly matching TRBD1 (5 bases). The germline V gene has CDR1 MGHRA and CDR2 YSYEKL. The CDR3 covers 13 residues. The germline V and J ends were trimmed by 1 base and 2 bases, with 5 bases remaining between them. CDR3 amino acids: CASSQGGNTEAFF. The CDR3 coding sequence is TGCGCCAGCAGCCAAGGGGGCAACACTGAAGCTTTCTTT.

There are many counts of this clonotype. The chain couples TRBV7-6 to TRBJ1-1; D remains unclear. In germline, CDR1 is SGHVS, CDR2 FNYEAQ. The V and J ends lost 4 bases and 0 bases respectively, with 6 bases between them. The CDR3 extends over 13 amino acids. The CDR3 spells CASSSALNTEAFF. The CDR3 DNA sequence: TGTGCCAGCAGCTCGGCGTTGAACACTGAAGCTTTCTTT.

This rearrangement joins TRBV24-1 to TRBJ2-3; 12 bases align to TRBD2. Per the germline V gene, CDR1 is KGHDR and CDR2 is SFDVKD. CDR3 length equals 15 residues. The junction had 7 bases not matched to a gene; V was cut back by 9 bases and J by 4 bases. As DNA, the CDR3 is TGTGCCACCGGCCTAGCGGGGGGGTTATCAGATACGCAGTATTTT. As protein: CATGLAGGLSDTQYF.

This clonotype was counted between two and nine times. The CDR3 nucleotides read TGTGCCACCAGTGATTATTTTGAGCGGGACAGCACAGATACGCAGTATTTT. Translation: CATSDYFERDSTDTQYF. This chain uses TRBV24-1 with TRBJ2-3, with 7 bases aligning to TRBD2. This CDR3 is 17 amino acids long. V shed 2 bases, J shed 0 bases, and the junction held 7 bases outside the gene matches. Germline V gives CDR1 KGHDR, CDR2 SFDVKD.

This clonotype was detected a few times. The CDR3 is CASLAAVGTYGYTF. The CDR3 region has the DNA TGTGCCAGCCTCGCGGCCGTAGGAACTTATGGCTACACCTTC. The chain employs TRBV28 and TRBJ1-2; D not certain. Trimming pared 8 bases from V and 5 bases from J, leaving 18 bases between. Germline CDR1 reads MDHEN; CDR2 reads SYDVKM. The CDR3 contains 14 residues.

The table lists this clonotype with a few counts. The gene calls are TRBV10-3 and TRBJ2-3; 7 bases line up with TRBD2. The CDR3 runs to 14 residues. The V gene's germline CDR1 is ENHRY and CDR2 SYGVKD. V shed 10 bases, J shed 2 bases, and the junction held 9 bases outside the gene matches. The CDR3 bases are TGTGCCACCCGACGGGAGGTGAACACAGATACGCAGTATTTT. It yields the protein CATRREVNTDTQYF.

This clonotype was counted between two and nine times. This chain joins TRBV7-7 and TRBJ1-3; D is perhaps TRBD1 (5 bases). CDR1 is SSHAT, CDR2 FNYEAQ, per germline (reference sequence). The CDR3 extends over 14 amino acids. The V end lost 5 bases, the J end lost 3 bases, and 11 bases lay between the germline ends. CDR3: CASSRGPDGNTIYF. Here the CDR3 DNA reads TGTGCCAGCAGCCGGGGCCCAGATGGAAACACCATATATTTT.

The CDR3 nucleotides read TGTGCCAGCAGCTTAACAGGGGTGGTAGCTTTCTTT. Encoded protein: CASSLTGVVAFF. This chain joins TRBV7-3 and TRBJ1-1, with D possibly matching TRBD1 (5 bases). The CDR3 spans 12 residues. Germline CDR1 reads SGHTA; CDR2 reads FQGTGA. Trimming left V 0 bases short and J 10 bases short, with 9 bases between. The full variable domain, with the rest looked up from reference TRBV7-3 and TRBJ1-1, is GAGVSQTPSNKVTEKGKYVELRCDPISGHTALYWYRQSLGQGPEFLIYFQGTGAADDSGLPNDRFFAVRPEGSVSTLKIQRTERGDSAVYLCASSLTGVVAFFGQGTRLTVV.

This clonotype was seen more than once but under ten times. CDR3 coding DNA: TGTGCCAGCAGCCACCCCCGGGACGGAATCTACGAGCAGTACGTC. Its translation is CASSHPRDGIYEQYV. The V and J genes are TRBV7-9 and TRBJ2-7; the D gene could be TRBD1 or TRBD2 (5 bases each). Between the trimmed V and J ends, which lost 5 bases and 3 bases, there was a span of 17 bases. The CDR3 consists of 15 residues. Per the germline V gene, CDR1 is SEHNR and CDR2 is FQNEAQ (reference sequence).

This clonotype has at least ten counts. The chain has TRBV6-1 and TRBJ1-2; TRBD1 matches 8 bases. The V and J ends lost 6 bases and 2 bases, in that order; junction bases with no gene match: 5. The CDR3 contains 14 residues. Germline CDR1 is MNHNS and CDR2 is SASEGT. CDR3 nucleotide sequence: TGTGCCAGCAGCGGACAGGGTTCCAACTATGGCTACACCTTC. Translating gives CASSGQGSNYGYTF.

The J gene is TRBJ1-5, the V gene TRBV19, with D unclear. V was trimmed by 6 bases and J by 3 bases, leaving 15 bases between them. Germline lookup yields CDR1 LNHDA and CDR2 SQIVND (reference sequence). This CDR3 has 15 residues. DNA of the CDR3: TGTGCCAGTAGACATACCTCCCTGGTCAATCAGCCCCAGCATTTT. This gives the protein CASRHTSLVNQPQHF.

The rearrangement uses TRBV20-1 and TRBJ1-3; tentative D call: TRBD1 (5 bases). The ends were cut back, 0 bases at V and 2 bases at J, with 11 bases in the middle. The germline V gene encodes CDR1 DFQATT and CDR2 SNEGSKA (reference sequence). This CDR3 has 15 residues. CDR3 in amino acids: CSARDTGVPGNTIYF. For the CDR3, the DNA is TGCAGTGCTAGAGACACGGGGGTGCCTGGAAACACCATATATTTT.